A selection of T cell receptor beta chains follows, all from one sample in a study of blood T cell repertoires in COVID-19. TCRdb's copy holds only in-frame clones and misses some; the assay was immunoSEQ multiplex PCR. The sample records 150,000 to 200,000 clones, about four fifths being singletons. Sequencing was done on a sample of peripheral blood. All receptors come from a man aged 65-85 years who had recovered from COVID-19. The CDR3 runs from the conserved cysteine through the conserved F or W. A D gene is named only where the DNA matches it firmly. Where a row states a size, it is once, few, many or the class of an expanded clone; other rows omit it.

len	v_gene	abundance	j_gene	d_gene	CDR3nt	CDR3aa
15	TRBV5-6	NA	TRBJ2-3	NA	TGTGCCAGCAGACGAAGCGGGACAGGTTCAGATACGCAGTATTTT	CASRRSGTGSDTQYF
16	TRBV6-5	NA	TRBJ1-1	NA	TGTGCCAGCAGTTCAACTCACGGGGGAGCGGGTGGACGTGCTTTCTTT	CASSSTHGGAGGRAFF
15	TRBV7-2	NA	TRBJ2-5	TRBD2	TGTGCCAGCAGCCCCCGACTAGCGGGGAAAGAGACCCAGTACTTC	CASSPRLAGKETQYF
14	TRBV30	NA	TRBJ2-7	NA	TGTGCCTGGAGTGTAGGGACATACTCCTACGAGCAGTACTTC	CAWSVGTYSYEQYF
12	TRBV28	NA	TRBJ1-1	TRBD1	TGTGCCACCCAGAACCGGGACAGGGGGGCTTTCTTT	CATQNRDRGAFF
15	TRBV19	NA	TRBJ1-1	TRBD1	TGTGCCAGTATCCGTTCTGAGGGGGCTTGGACTGAAGCTTTCTTT	CASIRSEGAWTEAFF
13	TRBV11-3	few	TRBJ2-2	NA	TGTGCCAGCAGCTTTCAGGTCACCGGGGAGCTGTTTTTT	CASSFQVTGELFF
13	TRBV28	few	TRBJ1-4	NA	TGTGCCAGCAGTAACAGGGTCCCTGAAAAACTGTTTTTT	CASSNRVPEKLFF
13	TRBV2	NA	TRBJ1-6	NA	TGTGCCAGGAAGATAGGGGTTAATTCACCCCTCCACTTT	CARKIGVNSPLHF
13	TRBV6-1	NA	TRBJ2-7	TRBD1	TGTGCCAGCAGTGAGGGACAGGCCTACGAGCAGTACTTC	CASSEGQAYEQYF
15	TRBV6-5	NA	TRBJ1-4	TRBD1	TGTGCCAGCAAGACAGGGGTTGCAACTAATGAAAAACTGTTTTTT	CASKTGVATNEKLFF
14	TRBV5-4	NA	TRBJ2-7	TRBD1	TGTGCCAGCAGAATGGGACAGGGGGGGGACGAGCAGTACTTC	CASRMGQGGDEQYF
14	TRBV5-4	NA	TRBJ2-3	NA	TGTGCCAGCAGGCCCACGACTGAGTGGGATACGCAGTATTTT	CASRPTTEWDTQYF
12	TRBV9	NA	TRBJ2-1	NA	TGTGCCAGCAGCGTAGGGAGCAATGAGCAGTTCTTC	CASSVGSNEQFF
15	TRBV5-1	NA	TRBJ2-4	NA	TGCGCCAGCAGCTTGGGCGGGGCGGGCAAAAACATTCAGTACTTC	CASSLGGAGKNIQYF
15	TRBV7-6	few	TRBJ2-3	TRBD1	TGTGCCAGCAGCTTCGCAGGGGGCAACACAGATACGCAGTATTTT	CASSFAGGNTDTQYF
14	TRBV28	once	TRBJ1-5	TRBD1	TGTGCCAGCAGCAACGGACAGGGGCGGCAGCCCCAGCATTTT	CASSNGQGRQPQHF
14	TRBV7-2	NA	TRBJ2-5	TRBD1	TGTGCCAGCAGCTTCGGGACAGGCCTCCAGGCCCAGTACTTC	CASSFGTGLQAQYF
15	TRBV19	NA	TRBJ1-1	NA	TGTGCCAGTAGTATAGCGGGGACAACTGCCACTGAAGCTTTCTTT	CASSIAGTTATEAFF
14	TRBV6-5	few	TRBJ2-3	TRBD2	TGTGCCAGCAAGACTAGCGGGAGATCAGATACGCAGTATTTT	CASKTSGRSDTQYF
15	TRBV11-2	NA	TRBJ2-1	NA	TGTGCCAGCAGCCAGACAGTAAACTCCTACAATGAGCAGTTCTTC	CASSQTVNSYNEQFF
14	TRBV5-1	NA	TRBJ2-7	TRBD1	TGCGCCAGCAGACCCGCACAGGGGGCCTACGAGCAGTACTTC	CASRPAQGAYEQYF
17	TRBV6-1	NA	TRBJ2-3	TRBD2	TGTGCCAGCAGTGAAGCGCTTCTAGCGGGAGTTTCGGATACGCAGTATTTT	CASSEALLAGVSDTQYF
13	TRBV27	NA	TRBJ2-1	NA	TGTGCCAGTAGAGGAGACGGGTACAATGAGCAGTTCTTC	CASRGDGYNEQFF
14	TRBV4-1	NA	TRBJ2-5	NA	TGCGCCAGCAGCCAGGGTGACAGGCGAGAGACCCAGTACTTC	CASSQGDRRETQYF
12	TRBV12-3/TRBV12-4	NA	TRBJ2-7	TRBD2	TGTGCCAGCAGTTCGACTAGCCCACCAGGGTACTTC	CASSSTSPPGYF
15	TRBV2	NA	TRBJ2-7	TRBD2	TGTGCCAGCAGTGGAGGGACTAGCGGCTCCTACGAGCAGTACTTC	CASSGGTSGSYEQYF
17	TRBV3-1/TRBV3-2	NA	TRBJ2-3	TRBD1	TGTGCCAGCAGCCCAAGCAGGGACAGTTCGGGCACAGATACGCAGTATTTT	CASSPSRDSSGTDTQYF
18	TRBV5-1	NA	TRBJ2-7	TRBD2	TGCGCCAGCAGCTTGGATGGGTTGCGGACTAGCGCCCTATACGAGCAGTACTTC	CASSLDGLRTSALYEQYF
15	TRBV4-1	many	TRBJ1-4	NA	TGCGCCAGCAGCCAAGAAGGACAGAGAAATGAAAAACTGTTTTTT	CASSQEGQRNEKLFF
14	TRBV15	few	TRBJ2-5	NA	TGTGCCACCAGCAGGCCGGGACTTTCGGAGACCCAGTACTTC	CATSRPGLSETQYF
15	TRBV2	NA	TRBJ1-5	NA	TGTGCCAGCAGTCTGGAACAGAATAGCAATCAGCCCCAGCATTTT	CASSLEQNSNQPQHF
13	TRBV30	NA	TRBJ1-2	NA	TGTGCCTGGAGTTTACAGGGTTTCTATGGCTACACCTTC	CAWSLQGFYGYTF
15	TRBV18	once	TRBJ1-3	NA	TGTGCCAGCTCACCAACGGGAGAATTGGGAAACACCATATATTTT	CASSPTGELGNTIYF
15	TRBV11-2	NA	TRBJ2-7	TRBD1	TGTGCCAGCAGCCACGGGACAGGGCCCCGTTACGAGCAGTACTTC	CASSHGTGPRYEQYF
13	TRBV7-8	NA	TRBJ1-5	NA	TGTGCCAGCAGCTTAGCAAGGGGGCAGCCCCAGCATTTT	CASSLARGQPQHF
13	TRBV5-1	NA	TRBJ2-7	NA	TGCGCCAGCAGCTGGTCAGGTTCCTACGAGCAGTACTTC	CASSWSGSYEQYF
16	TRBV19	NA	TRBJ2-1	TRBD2	TGTGCCAGTAGTTCCTTCGGGGGGGATCGATACAATGAGCAGTTCTTC	CASSSFGGDRYNEQFF
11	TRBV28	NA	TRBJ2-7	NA	TGTGCCAGCGGGCAGGGCTACGAGCAGTACTTC	CASGQGYEQYF
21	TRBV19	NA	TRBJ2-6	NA	TGTGCCAGTAGTATAGATAGGGGACGGATGACAGGCCTCTCTGGGGCCAACGTCCTGACTTTC	CASSIDRGRMTGLSGANVLTF
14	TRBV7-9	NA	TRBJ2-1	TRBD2	TGTGCCAGCAGCGGACAGCGGGAGCAAAATGAGCAGTTCTTC	CASSGQREQNEQFF
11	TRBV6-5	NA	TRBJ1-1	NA	TGTGCCAGCAGTAACAGAAGGGAGGCTTTCTTT	CASSNRREAFF
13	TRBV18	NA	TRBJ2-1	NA	TGTGCCAGCTCACCCACAGTTTACAATGAGCAGTTCTTC	CASSPTVYNEQFF
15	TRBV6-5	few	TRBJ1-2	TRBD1	TGTGCCAGCAGTTACTCTACAGGGGGAATCTATGGCTACACCTTC	CASSYSTGGIYGYTF
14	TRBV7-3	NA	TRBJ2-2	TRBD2	TGTGCCACCTCACGGGGCGGGAGCTCCGGGGAGCTGTTTTTT	CATSRGGSSGELFF